These T cell receptor beta chains were read from a single sample in a study of neurological immune-mediated disorders. One entry per CDR3 protein, called by TCRdb with MiXCR from the 5' RACE reads. In the table there are 65,000 to 90,000 distinct CDR3 sequences, 10% of which are singletons. The material sequenced was PBMCs. The receptors shown here come from a man aged 35 to 55 in good health. The conserved cysteine and the conserved F or W are not part of the CDR3 here. Each record gives: V gene, CDR3 length, CDR3 protein.

v_gene: TRBV27
len: 13
CDR3aa: ASSLTTLSNQPQH

v_gene: TRBV7-2
len: 17
CDR3aa: ASSFDTVSILATNEKLF

v_gene: TRBV12-3/TRBV12-4
len: 12
CDR3aa: ASSLGLDNNEQF

v_gene: TRBV20-1
len: 16
CDR3aa: SAENRGGLRIGTDTQY

v_gene: TRBV7-2
len: 13
CDR3aa: ASSLGAKQFSGYT

v_gene: TRBV29-1
len: 11
CDR3aa: SVGAPGAETQY

v_gene: TRBV9
len: 13
CDR3aa: ASSVGVSNGNTIY

v_gene: TRBV12-3/TRBV12-4
len: 15
CDR3aa: ASSLGAPQGSNQPQH

v_gene: TRBV5-1
len: 13
CDR3aa: ASSLESISGETQY

v_gene: TRBV10-3
len: 11
CDR3aa: AISESGPYEQY

v_gene: TRBV3-1
len: 13
CDR3aa: ASSPFGATNEKLF

v_gene: TRBV7-2
len: 13
CDR3aa: ASSFQGYLGTGAF

v_gene: TRBV6-5
len: 11
CDR3aa: ASSLGHFDTQY

v_gene: TRBV5-1
len: 13
CDR3aa: ASCRDSANTGELF

v_gene: TRBV6-5
len: 14
CDR3aa: ASSYSWTENNSPLH

v_gene: TRBV2
len: 16
CDR3aa: ASSGRTSGRGSSYEQY

v_gene: TRBV5-1
len: 14
CDR3aa: ASSFLGREGHNEQF

v_gene: TRBV7-9
len: 11
CDR3aa: ASSFPLTGELF

v_gene: TRBV20-1
len: 14
CDR3aa: SAPHERHSSYNEQF

v_gene: TRBV3-1
len: 11
CDR3aa: ASSQRTQNIQY

v_gene: TRBV5-1
len: 15
CDR3aa: ASSLAASGGGGTEAF

v_gene: TRBV5-1
len: 12
CDR3aa: ASSPRYSLSEQY

v_gene: TRBV20-1
len: 11
CDR3aa: SASLSERETQY

v_gene: TRBV5-5
len: 13
CDR3aa: ASSLGTGYQETQY

v_gene: TRBV19
len: 14
CDR3aa: ASSEMSGGYPDTQY

v_gene: TRBV9
len: 11
CDR3aa: ASSPWTGSIQY

v_gene: TRBV3-1
len: 14
CDR3aa: ASSQNSGSKVDEQF

v_gene: TRBV3-1
len: 13
CDR3aa: ASSQDGAGNQPQH